This TCR beta chain was obtained from a study of shared clonotypes between healthy human individuals. TCRdb's copy holds only in-frame clones and misses some; the assay was immunoSEQ multiplex PCR. Found here are millions of clones, 85% to 95% of them singletons; the top ten hold 0.13%. Study findings and constraints: Memory subsets generally showed lower estimated richness than naive subsets. The donor pool, a small one, limited the genetic and exposure-history diversity represented.

About this clone itself: No antigen is known for it.

This receptor was taken from a man aged 18 to 35 in good health. Input material: naive CD4+ T cells sorted from blood. Sample subset: CD45RA+ positively selected.

CDR3 protein: CASGTGTGTSMELFF. CDR3 sequence (DNA): TGTGCCAGCGGAACCGGGACAGGGACCTCGATGGAACTGTTTTTT. V and J are TRBV6-1 and TRBJ1-4; TRBD1 agrees at 9 bases. Germline CDR1 is MNHNS and CDR2 is SASEGT. This CDR3 is built from 15 residues. Trimming at V came to 8 bases and at J to 12 bases, leaving 16 bases not matched to a gene.